This T cell receptor beta chain was captured by sequencing in a study of early T cells in non-severe SARS-CoV-2 infection. From the 5' RACE reads, TCRdb called clonotypes with MiXCR, one entry per CDR3 protein. The sample records about 80,000 distinct CDR3 sequences, 10% to 15% being singletons. The ends were cut back, 4 bases at V and 1 base at J, with 14 bases in the middle. CDR1 is SGHRS, CDR2 YFSETQ, per germline. The CDR3 has 15 residues. V and J are TRBV5-1 and TRBJ1-1; possibly TRBD1 for D (5 bases). Sequenced: whole blood. The receptor was derived from an adult who was a healthcare worker with PCR-confirmed SARS-CoV-2 infection or an uninfected control (not recorded which). This CDR3 reads CASSPRDGENTEAFF. The CDR3 nucleotides read TGCGCCAGCAGCCCGAGGGACGGAGAGAACACTGAAGCTTTCTTT. Full variable domain (outside the CDR3, taken from reference TRBV5-1 and TRBJ1-1): KAGVTQTPRYLIKTRGQQVTLSCSPISGHRSVSWYQQTPGQGLQFLFEYFSETQRNKGNFPGRFSGRQFSNSRSEMNVSTLELGDSALYLCASSPRDGENTEAFFGQGTRLTVV.